This T cell receptor beta chain originates from a study of T cells in Graves' hyperthyroidism and ophthalmopathy (dated by TCRdb to about 2019). Regarding the research as a whole: Peripheral blood samples were taken at initial diagnosis, before any treatment was given. In roughly six Graves' hyperthyroidism patients, the study also compared T-cell repertoires from thyroid tissue with T-cell repertoires from blood. The 90 to 100 discovery patients were randomly divided into training and test sets at a 7:3 ratio. To identify TCR V-J signatures that set the groups apart, the researchers used a discovery cohort of roughly 100 patients, made up of 40 to 45 with Graves' ophthalmopathy and about 59 with stable Graves' hyperthyroidism. Prospective prediction of ophthalmopathy was tested in an independent validation cohort consisting of 18 hyperthyroidism patients and around 16 patients who later progressed to ophthalmopathy. After sampling, hyperthyroidism patients received methimazole starting at 30 mg daily, and ophthalmopathy patients received high-dose intravenous methylprednisolone. According to the paper, TCR Vbeta CDR3 sequencing was carried out on around 140 peripheral blood samples, which came from 40 to 45 ophthalmopathy, around 75 hyperthyroidism and approximately 17 progressor patients.

This clonotype was counted many times. Its antigen specificity is not known. Nothing much larger sits one base from this clone, and base qualities are not available. Based on the germline V gene, the CDR1 and CDR2 sequences are SQVTM and ANQGSEA. The CDR3 covers 12 residues, taking in both the cysteine and the phenylalanine. Of the read, only the CDR3 DNA is kept; its 36 bases are in frame from base 1. V is pared back by 5 bases and J by 0 bases, with 7 bases lying between the germline termini. Moderately to severely active disease, a Clinical Activity Score of at least 3, a NOSPECS grade of at least 4, and a duration under 3 months were present in ophthalmopathy patients. Any patient with an uncontrolled infection, another autoimmune disease, pregnancy or lactation was excluded. Diagnoses were established on the basis of clinical symptoms, serum thyroxine and TRAb, thyroid ultrasound, and orbital computed tomography. PBMCs were separated from about 10 ml of fresh peripheral blood using Ficoll-Paque density gradient centrifugation. Total RNA was extracted using Trizol reagent, and RNA quality was assessed on an Agilent 2100 Bioanalyzer.

Amplification of TCR beta CDR3 regions was carried out from RNA transcripts. The TCR CDR3 was subjected to a first round of RT-PCR using the HTBI primer set and the Qiagen OneStep RT-PCR kit. Libraries were constructed in a second round of multiplex PCR, after which size selection and purification were carried out. Paired-end sequencing of the libraries was performed with 100 bp reads on an Illumina HiSeq2000. For the original study's pipeline: SOAPnuke was used to process the raw data, throwing out any read that contained adapters or uncalled bases, had a mean Phred below 15, or lacked an exact constant-primer or identifier match. High-quality paired reads were merged using COPE v1.2.5, and each unique nucleotide sequence was defined as a clonotype. Clonotypes were aligned to IMGT TRBV, TRBD and TRBJ reference segments using MiTCR v1.1. Only V-J combinations with frequency above 0.0001, covering approximately 99% of repertoires, were analysed. A TCS score was defined as the ratio of F50 (clonal expansion) to E x V (chaos), with BLOSUM62-based TCRdist applied between CDR3 peptides within each V-J. Welch's t-statistics and random forest reduced roughly 500 V-J features to about 13, which were used in a naive Bayes classifier (R e1071). Clones were called with MiXCR by TCRdb after fastp trimmed the public reads at Q25, and only in-frame beta chains were retained. Records with the same CDR3 protein are collapsed into one entry carrying the most frequent genes and DNA. Here the V and J calls rest on TCRdb's processing, not on the authors' analysis. Within this sample are 500,000 to 650,000 distinct CDR3 sequences, with approximately 20% of them counted one time only. The top ten clonotypes cover around 50% of the sample.

Broad study findings and their caveats: In validation, the model predicted progression to ophthalmopathy with approximately 70% sensitivity and roughly 72% specificity, a median of about 6.7 months before onset. Most expanded thyroid clonotypes (frequency above 0.001) were also detected in blood, suggesting blood repertoires may reflect thyroid immune responses. A model built on a 13 V-J signature distinguished ophthalmopathy from stable hyperthyroidism, reaching roughly 88% sensitivity and under 84% specificity in cross-validation and 80%/75% in testing. Sample size was not statistically predetermined, and blinding of investigators to group allocation was not performed.

The sample comprised blood. The sequence joins TRBV29-1 to TRBJ1-1; the D gene assignment is ambiguous. The clonotype comes from a man in his forties with Graves' ophthalmopathy. The DNA sequence is TGCAGCGTTCGTTACATGAACACTGAAGCTTTCTTT. Translation gives CSVRYMNTEAFF.